This is a list of T cell receptor beta chains from one sample in a study of OX40 agonist ivuxolimab in advanced cancers. Repertoires were generated with immunoSEQ multiplex PCR, while TCRdb's copy carries only in-frame clones and drops some. The sample carries about 69,000 clones, 85% to 90% recorded once. This material consisted of CD4+ or CD8+ T cells sorted from blood, taken in a trial of the OX40 agonist ivuxolimab. These TCRs come from an adult with an advanced solid tumor such as melanoma, head and neck, liver or kidney cancer. The CDR3 runs from the conserved cysteine through the conserved F or W. Rows may omit the clone size; those that give it use once, few, many or a size class.

v_call	clone_size	cdr3_aa
TRBV18	-	CASSPGLAVQETQYF
TRBV10-3	-	CAISDSTDPNERLFF
TRBV7-8	-	CASSLGTGTGQPQHF
TRBV27	once	CASSFTTGVLDGYTF
TRBV27	-	CASSSEQQSDEKLFF
TRBV30	-	CAWSAQDRAGEHFYEQYF
TRBV7-8	-	CASSLAEESYEQYF
TRBV30	-	CAWSLAGDYEQYF
TRBV7-9	-	CASSLLRPGQETQYF
TRBV7-9	-	CASSLGRRTKREKLFF
TRBV7-2	-	CASSTSGERGVTDTQYF
TRBV7-9	-	CASSLVTGTNSPLHF
TRBV11-2	once	CASGEQDRVIGEKLFF
TRBV21-1	once	CASSNRIRVSGNTIYF
TRBV5-4	-	CASSLGGNTEAFF
TRBV4-1	-	CASSYNEWIDTFTGELFF
TRBV6-5	-	CASSEGGEAYEQYF
TRBV2	-	CASSEGRHLNTEAFF
TRBV19	few	CASSRIPFLRDSLNYGYTF
TRBV10-3	-	CAISAEVGDEKLFF
TRBV19	-	CASSPGQGGSYEQYF
TRBV7-9	-	CASSPQGASTDTQYF
TRBV9	-	CASSVDGTQRQYF
TRBV28	-	CASRPISSYEQYF
TRBV4-3	-	CASSQDGWGRGYTF
TRBV6-5	-	CASSYFQGKVYEQYF
TRBV27	-	CASSSTGGLRNTEAFF
TRBV29-1	-	CSVDLDYNEQFF
TRBV7-9	few	CASSSMGWSTIQQYF
TRBV28	-	CASSFRQGLREQYF
TRBV9	-	CASSVEGHGANVLTF
TRBV6-5	-	CASSNGGSDGYTF
TRBV27	-	CASSTGRGRPIWQYF
TRBV6-4	-	CASSDPTRGTGELFF